Following are 27 T cell receptor beta chains from one sample sequenced in a study of CD8+CD57+ T cells in acquired aplastic anemia. Investigators profiled TCR beta VDJ and CDR3 from genomic DNA template. TCRdb re-called the reads through MiXCR, storing one row per CDR3 protein. The top ten clones hold under 60% of a sample with about 160,000 distinct CDR3 sequences, about 64% of them seen once. Sequenced patients had shown CD8+CD57+ cell expansion by flow cytometry. What was sequenced was sorted CD4+, CD8+, or CD8+CD57+ T cells (not recorded which) from PBMCs. The origin of the receptors is a human donor with aplastic anemia.

The V gene is TRBV12-3 or TRBV12-4, the J gene TRBJ1-1; no reliable D call. This CDR3 contains 12 residues. V lost 7 bases and J 6 bases, leaving 12 bases between the germline ends. This CDR3 is CASKATVSEAFF. Written as DNA, the CDR3 is TGTGCCAGCAAGGCGACGGTATCTGAAGCTTTCTTT.

The sample holds a few counts of this clonotype. The junction does not match germline at one end; this may be a read error. The CDR3 region has the DNA TGTGCCACCAGTGGAGGGCAGTCCCAAGAGACCCAGTACTTC. Its translation is CATSGGQSQETQYF. The chain carries TRBV12-3 or TRBV12-4 and TRBJ2-5, with D possibly being TRBD2 (6 bases). The CDR3 totals 14 residues.

With regard to this clonotype: The CDR3 ends on some other residue instead of the conserved phenylalanine or tryptophan, so this is likely a read error. The limits of the CDR3 on the DNA are not certain, so only TCRdb's listed CDR3 is given. The rearrangement links TRBV2 to TRBJ2-7. The length of the CDR3 is 11 amino acids, counting both ends. Germline V gene lookup returns CDR1 SNHLY and CDR2 FYNNEI. The CDR3 sequence: CASSDLYERYL.

The J gene is TRBJ2-5, the V gene TRBV6-4; D call uncertain. The CDR3 covers 12 residues. Germline V lookup: CDR1 MRHNA, CDR2 SNTAGT. V was clipped by 0 bases and J by 5 bases, with 4 bases between them. The CDR3 region has the DNA TGTGCCAGCAGTGACTCGTCGGAGACCCAGTACTTC. Its translation: CASSDSSETQYF.

The genes are TRBV2 and TRBJ2-6, with D unclear. The CDR3 runs 14 residues. Germline CDR1 reads SNHLY; CDR2 reads FYNNEI. V lost 4 bases, J lost 3 bases, and 7 bases lay in between. The CDR3 DNA sequence: TGTGCCAGCAGTGCAGGCGGTGGGGCCAACGTCCTGACTTTC. Translating it yields CASSAGGGANVLTF.

In DNA form, the CDR3 reads TGTGCCAGCAGGACAGGCCAGGGTGAAAAACTGTTTTTT. As protein: CASRTGQGEKLFF. The chain employs TRBV2 and TRBJ1-4; D may be TRBD1 (6 bases). Germline CDR1 reads SNHLY; CDR2 reads FYNNEI. The V gene lost 6 bases and the J gene lost 7 bases, with 12 bases spanning the gap. The CDR3 consists of 13 residues.

The V call is TRBV20-1, the J call TRBJ1-1; D is perhaps TRBD1 (5 bases). Germline CDR1 DFQATT, CDR2 SNEGSKA (reference sequence). This CDR3 has 13 residues. V lost 5 bases, J lost 11 bases, and 21 bases lay in between. In DNA, the CDR3 is TGCAGTGCTCAGGGAGGTGAGGGGCGTGGGGCTTTCTTT. Protein: CSAQGGEGRGAFF.

V is TRBV7-9 and J is TRBJ2-7; no definite D call. V was cut by 0 bases and J by 1 base, with 13 bases left in between. This CDR3 region has 16 residues. The germline CDR1 and CDR2 sequences are SEHNR and FQNEAQ (reference sequence). The CDR3 sequence is CASSLAWDPKSYEQYF. The CDR3 DNA reads as TGTGCCAGCAGCTTAGCGTGGGATCCCAAGTCCTACGAGCAGTACTTC.

The chain has TRBV12-3 or TRBV12-4 and TRBJ2-1; TRBD1 is a possible D gene (5 bases). The CDR3 consists of 12 residues. V lost 4 bases and J 9 bases, leaving 10 bases between the germline ends. CDR3 protein: CASSSSTGEQFF. The DNA of the CDR3 is TGTGCCAGCAGTTCTTCTACAGGTGAGCAGTTCTTC.

This clonotype was detected many times. The rearrangement uses TRBV20-1 and TRBJ2-3; D call uncertain. The length of the CDR3 is 14 residues. The V end was cut by 0 bases, the J end by 1 base, with 8 bases between. Germline CDR1 reads DFQATT; CDR2 reads SNEGSKA (reference sequence). CDR3 amino acids: CSARDAERTDTQYF. CDR3 bases: TGCAGTGCTAGAGATGCGGAACGCACAGATACGCAGTATTTT.

This chain uses TRBV20-1 with TRBJ2-2; D perhaps matches TRBD1 (6 bases). There are 16 residues in the CDR3. V was clipped by 3 bases and J by 2 bases, with 16 bases between them. Per the germline V gene, CDR1 is DFQATT and CDR2 is SNEGSKA (reference sequence). This CDR3 is CSASNRQDANTGELFF. The CDR3 nucleotides are TGCAGTGCTAGCAACCGACAGGACGCCAACACCGGGGAGCTGTTTTTT.

The chain recombines TRBV7-2 with TRBJ2-7, with D uncertain. From germline, CDR1 is SGHTA and CDR2 FQGNSA. The CDR3 loop spans 14 amino acids. The germline V and J ends were trimmed by 5 bases and 0 bases, with 11 bases remaining between them. DNA for the CDR3: TGTGCCAGCAGCCGGGCTGGCAGCTCCTACGAGCAGTACTTC. Its translation: CASSRAGSSYEQYF.

This clonotype was observed a few times. The genes are TRBV6-4 and TRBJ2-3, with 11 bases identical to TRBD2. Germline V gene data show CDR1 as MRHNA and CDR2 as SNTAGT. CDR3 length equals 16 residues. The V gene end was trimmed by 6 bases and the J gene end by 0 bases; junction bases not matched to a gene: 5. The CDR3 loop reads CASSPGTSGSTDTQYF. The CDR3 DNA reads TGTGCCAGCAGCCCCGGGACTAGCGGTAGCACAGATACGCAGTATTTT.

This chain joins TRBV19 and TRBJ1-6, with 7 bases aligning to TRBD1. In germline, CDR1 is LNHDA, CDR2 SQIVND (reference sequence). Trimming cost V 7 bases and J 6 bases; bases outside gene matches: 0. The CDR3 contains 12 residues. CDR3 sequence (DNA): TGTGCCAGTACAGGGGGTAATTCACCCCTCCACTTT. Translating it yields CASTGGNSPLHF.

This chain joins TRBV7-9 and TRBJ2-5; TRBD1 is a possible D gene (6 bases). V gave up 0 bases and J gave up 0 bases, with 14 bases separating them. The CDR3 sequence is 17 residues long. Germline V CDR1 and CDR2: SEHNR, FQNEAQ (reference sequence). The CDR3 reads CASSLAPTGLYQETQYF. In DNA form, the CDR3 reads TGTGCCAGCAGCTTAGCCCCGACAGGACTCTACCAAGAGACCCAGTACTTC.

In the case of this clonotype: A read error may be the cause here, since a much bigger clone is one base away. Lacking the conserved final phenylalanine or tryptophan, this CDR3 likely reflects a read error. V usage is TRBV6-4 and J usage is TRBJ2-3; no reliable D call. CDR3 length equals 13 residues. Per the germline V gene, CDR1 is MRHNA and CDR2 is SNTAGT. With 4 bases removed from V and 2 bases from J, the gap between germline ends came to 7 bases. The CDR3 DNA reads TGTGCCAGCAGTGTCTCGGTCACAGATACGCAGTATTCT. Translated: CASSVSVTDTQYS.

Turning to this clonotype: Because the CDR3 is missing its conserved closing phenylalanine or tryptophan, this is likely a read error. It is unclear where the CDR3 begins or ends on the DNA, so no DNA is shown, and the CDR3 is as TCRdb lists it. The rearrangement uses TRBV6-1 and TRBJ2-5; TRBD1, the table's D call, was not compared with the DNA. The CDR3 spans 9 residues, counting both ends. The V gene's germline CDR1 is MNHNS and CDR2 SASEGT. Here the CDR3 reads CASRTGVDT.

The sample holds a few counts of this clonotype. This chain connects TRBV15 to TRBJ2-3; 11 nucleotides agree with TRBD1. The CDR3 runs 15 residues. Trimming cost V 3 bases and J 4 bases; bases outside gene matches: 3. The germline V gene has CDR1 LNHNV and CDR2 YYDKDF (reference sequence). Here the CDR3 reads CATSSGQGAADTQYF. The CDR3 DNA reads TGTGCCACCAGCAGTGGACAGGGGGCCGCAGATACGCAGTATTTT. The whole variable domain, remainder taken from reference TRBV15 and TRBJ2-3, is DAMVIQNPRYQVTQFGKPVTLSCSQTLNHNVMYWYQQKSSQAPKLLFHYYDKDFNNEADTPDNFQSRRPNTSFCFLDIRSPGLGDTAMYLCATSSGQGAADTQYFGPGTRLTVL.

This chain uses TRBV9 with TRBJ1-5; the D is unclear. V lost 0 bases to trimming and J lost 3 bases, with 4 bases between them. The CDR3 totals 13 residues. In germline, CDR1 is SGDLS, CDR2 YYNGEE. This CDR3 is CASSVGPNQPQHF. CDR3 nucleotides: TGTGCCAGCAGCGTAGGTCCCAATCAGCCCCAGCATTTT. Complete variable domain (other parts from reference TRBV9 and TRBJ1-5): DSGVTQTPKHLITATGQRVTLRCSPRSGDLSVYWYQQSLDQGLQFLIQYYNGEERAKGNILERFSAQQFPDLHSELNLSSLELGDSALYFCASSVGPNQPQHFGDGTRLSIL.

This chain uses TRBV15 with TRBJ1-4, with TRBD1 as a possible D gene (6 bases). Trimming left V 1 base short and J 10 bases short, with 7 bases between. The germline V gene has CDR1 LNHNV and CDR2 YYDKDF (reference sequence). The CDR3 is 12 residues long. The CDR3 reads CATSRGGGKLFF. In DNA form, the CDR3 reads TGTGCCACCAGCAGAGGAGGGGGAAAACTGTTTTTT.

The rearrangement links TRBV5-4 to TRBJ2-7; D unresolved. Germline lookup yields CDR1 SGHNT and CDR2 YYREEE (reference sequence). V lost 0 bases and J 8 bases, leaving 6 bases between the germline ends. This CDR3 is built from 11 residues. The DNA for the CDR3 is TGTGCCAGCAGCTTGGCCCCCCAGCAGTACTTC. Protein product: CASSLAPQQYF.

Only one count was recorded for this clonotype. This chain links TRBV7-4 with TRBJ2-7; 10 nucleotides agree with TRBD1. The junction had 9 bases not matched to a gene; V was cut back by 6 bases and J by 7 bases. The CDR3 has 14 amino acids. Germline V gene lookup returns CDR1 SGHVT and CDR2 SQSDAQ. CDR3 amino acids: CASSTGTGVREQYV. The DNA for the CDR3 is TGTGCCAGCAGTACCGGGACAGGGGTTAGGGAGCAGTACGTC.

Remarks on this clonotype: Likely a read error: the CDR3 ends without its conserved phenylalanine or tryptophan. The rearrangement uses TRBV11-2 and TRBJ1-1, with D unclear. Deletions cut 1 base from V and 1 base from J, with 13 bases between. This CDR3 region has 16 residues. Per germline, CDR1 SGHAT and CDR2 FQNNGV. DNA for the CDR3: TGTGCCAGCAGCTTAGTCTTTGCGGAGGAGAACACTGAAGCTTTCTCT. It specifies CASSLVFAEENTEAFS.

In regard to this clonotype: A single base separates this from a much larger clone, so it may be a read error. The rearrangement joins TRBV10-3 to TRBJ2-1; 8 nucleotides align to TRBD2. CDR1 ENHRY and CDR2 SYGVKD come from the germline V gene. This CDR3 is 15 amino acids long. The CDR3 sequence: CASSEAGEAYKEQFF. The CDR3 DNA sequence: TGTGCCAGCAGTGAAGCGGGGGAGGCGTACAAAGAGCAGTTCTTC.

The chain employs TRBV20-1 and TRBJ2-7; tentatively, D is TRBD2 (5 bases). There are 16 residues in the CDR3. Trimming took 1 base from V and 2 from J, leaving 18 bases between them. Germline V gene data show CDR1 as DFQATT and CDR2 as SNEGSKA (reference sequence). CDR3 sequence reads: CSARVLGAFQTYEQYF. The DNA for the CDR3 is TGCAGTGCTAGAGTCCTGGGAGCTTTCCAAACCTACGAGCAGTACTTC.

V gene TRBV15 combines with J gene TRBJ2-5; 10 nucleotides match TRBD2. Germline CDR1 reads LNHNV; CDR2 reads YYDKDF (reference sequence). This CDR3 is built from 17 residues. The J segment lost 1 base and the V segment lost 3 bases, leaving 8 bases of the junction unmatched. CDR3 region: CATSRGWQRGGQETQYF. CDR3 DNA sequence: TGTGCCACCAGCAGGGGTTGGCAGCGGGGGGGCCAAGAGACCCAGTACTTC. Full variable domain (rest looked up from reference TRBV15 and TRBJ2-5): DAMVIQNPRYQVTQFGKPVTLSCSQTLNHNVMYWYQQKSSQAPKLLFHYYDKDFNNEADTPDNFQSRRPNTSFCFLDIRSPGLGDTAMYLCATSRGWQRGGQETQYFGPGTRLLVL.

With respect to this clonotype: At one end, the junction sequence differs from germline, possibly due to a read error. The V call is TRBV9, the J call TRBJ2-1; TRBD2 matches 7 bases. Germline V gene sequence: CDR1 SGDLS, CDR2 YYNGEE. The CDR3 sequence is 14 residues long. The CDR3: CASSVGIGEGEQFF. The CDR3 nucleotides read TGTGCCAGCAGCGTAGGGATCGGGGAGGGTGAGCAATTCTTC.